These 24 T cell receptor beta chains originate from one sample sequenced in a study of OX40 agonist ivuxolimab in advanced cancers. TCRdb keeps only in-frame clones here, not all; method: immunoSEQ multiplex PCR. The sample lists 16,000 or so clones; just over 70% were seen once. The material sequenced was CD4+ or CD8+ T cells sorted from blood, taken in a trial of the OX40 agonist ivuxolimab. These receptors were obtained from an adult with an advanced solid tumor such as melanoma, head and neck, liver or kidney cancer.

This chain links TRBV27 with TRBJ2-1, with D unresolved. Per the germline V gene, CDR1 is MNHEY and CDR2 is SMNVEV (reference sequence). The CDR3 runs to 14 residues. V lost 2 bases, J lost 6 bases, and 11 bases lay in between. The CDR3 loop reads CASSLGDGVNEQFF. In DNA form, the CDR3 reads TGTGCCAGCAGTTTAGGTGACGGAGTCAATGAGCAGTTCTTC.

This clone was found once. This chain joins TRBV9 and TRBJ2-1; possible D gene TRBD1, 5 bases. CDR3 length: 14 amino acids. V dropped 3 bases and J dropped 2 bases, with 9 bases sitting between them. Germline V gene sequence: CDR1 SGDLS, CDR2 YYNGEE. For the CDR3, the DNA is TGTGCCAGCAGCGGGACACTCACCTACAATGAGCAGTTCTTC. Protein sequence: CASSGTLTYNEQFF.

Worth noting for this clone: One junction end does not reproduce the germline sequence, and a read error may be involved. V and J are TRBV30 and TRBJ1-1; D is ambiguous. The length of the CDR3 is 13 residues. Germline CDR1 is GTSNPN and CDR2 is SVGIG (reference sequence). The DNA of the CDR3 is TGTGCCTGGACTTATCAAGGGAACACTGAAGTTTTCTTT. Encoded protein: CAWTYQGNTEVFF.

V is TRBV7-9 and J is TRBJ1-2; 7 bases line up with TRBD1. Germline lookup yields CDR1 SEHNR and CDR2 FQNEAQ (reference sequence). This CDR3 is built from 12 residues. With V trimmed by 6 bases and J by 6 bases, 4 bases remained unmatched. CDR3 in DNA: TGTGCCAGCAGTACAGGGGTGGATGGCTACACCTTC. Amino acid sequence: CASSTGVDGYTF.

The chain links TRBV13 to TRBJ2-5, with D maybe TRBD1 (6 bases). CDR3 length: 16 residues. V was pared by 4 bases and J by 5 bases, with 20 bases between. Looked up from germline, CDR1 is PRHDT and CDR2 is FYEKMQ (reference sequence). The CDR3 is CASSYRDTQERETQYF. CDR3 nucleotide sequence: TGTGCCAGCAGCTACCGGGACACCCAAGAGAGGGAGACCCAGTACTTC.

The chain is built from TRBV9 and TRBJ2-1; D is ambiguous. Trimming cost V 0 bases and J 7 bases, with 8 bases left between them. CDR1 SGDLS and CDR2 YYNGEE come from the germline V gene. The CDR3 runs to 13 residues. DNA for the CDR3: TGTGCCAGCAGCGTAGGTGGTGGAAATGAGCAGTTCTTC. This encodes CASSVGGGNEQFF.

This clone was seen once. This sequence joins TRBV10-3 and TRBJ1-1; weak D call: TRBD1 (5 bases). Trimming left V 4 bases short and J 1 base short, with 13 bases between. CDR1 and CDR2 (germline): ENHRY, SYGVKD. This CDR3 contains 15 residues. The CDR3 reads CAISVAGGANTEAFF. The CDR3 bases are TGTGCCATCAGTGTTGCTGGAGGGGCGAACACTGAAGCTTTCTTT.

This clone is labeled medium-sized. The chain uses TRBV28 and TRBJ2-5; 9 nucleotides line up with TRBD2. This CDR3 comprises 16 residues. The junction had 9 bases not matched to a gene; V was cut back by 2 bases and J by 5 bases. Germline V CDR1 and CDR2: MDHEN, SYDVKM. The CDR3 region has the DNA TGTGCCAGCAGTTTAATAGCGGGAGACGGTCGGGAGACCCAGTACTTC. Protein product: CASSLIAGDGRETQYF.

This chain links TRBV2 with TRBJ2-5; 7 bases line up with TRBD2. Germline V CDR1 and CDR2: SNHLY, FYNNEI. V lost 6 bases to trimming and J lost 0 bases; unmatched junction nucleotides: 13. This CDR3 region has 17 residues. Written as DNA, the CDR3 is TGTGCCAGCAGCCCATACTCTAGCGGAAGGTACCAAGAGACCCAGTACTTC. Encoded protein: CASSPYSSGRYQETQYF.

The rearrangement uses TRBV6-1 and TRBJ2-4; 13 bases agree with TRBD2. Germline CDR1 reads MNHNS; CDR2 reads SASEGT. The ends lost 4 bases at V and 6 bases at J; junction bases unmatched: 6. The length of the CDR3 is 16 residues. CDR3 in DNA: TGTGCCAGCAGTGGACTAGCGGGAGGCGAGGTAAACATTCAGTACTTC. It codes for CASSGLAGGEVNIQYF.

The CDR3 DNA reads as TGCGCCAGCAGCCCCACCCGAGACCGCCCTAACTATGGCTACACCTTC. Encoded protein: CASSPTRDRPNYGYTF. The chain combines TRBV5-1 with TRBJ1-2; no clear D gene. Germline V gene lookup returns CDR1 SGHRS and CDR2 YFSETQ. CDR3 size: 16 residues. Trimming took 4 bases from V and 0 from J, leaving 16 bases between them. Complete variable domain (other parts from reference TRBV5-1 and TRBJ1-2): KAGVTQTPRYLIKTRGQQVTLSCSPISGHRSVSWYQQTPGQGLQFLFEYFSETQRNKGNFPGRFSGRQFSNSRSEMNVSTLELGDSALYLCASSPTRDRPNYGYTFGSGTRLTVV.

The chain has TRBV27 and TRBJ2-7; a weak D match, TRBD1 (6 bases). Per germline, CDR1 MNHEY and CDR2 SMNVEV (reference sequence). Trimming shortened V by 0 bases and J by 3 bases, and 9 bases separated the two germline ends. This CDR3 is 14 amino acids long. The CDR3 bases are TGTGCCAGCAGTTTATCTCTCAGGGGCTACGAGCAGTACTTC. Its protein product is CASSLSLRGYEQYF.

The chain links TRBV4-1 to TRBJ2-1; 7 nucleotides match TRBD2. The trim removed 2 bases at V and 2 bases at J, leaving 12 bases unmatched. The length of the CDR3 is 18 residues. CDR1 and CDR2 from the germline V gene are MGHRA and YSYEKL. DNA of the CDR3: TGCGCCAGCAGCCAAAATCTAGCGGAGTTGAACGCCTACAATGAGCAGTTCTTC. Its translation is CASSQNLAELNAYNEQFF.

The gene calls are TRBV6-1 and TRBJ2-5, with D possibly TRBD2 on 5 matching bases. With 2 bases removed from V and 5 bases from J, the gap between germline ends came to 12 bases. CDR3 length: 14 amino acids. Germline V CDR1 and CDR2: MNHNS, SASEGT. CDR3: CASSERRRGETQYF. The CDR3 DNA sequence: TGTGCCAGCAGTGAAAGGCGGAGAGGGGAGACCCAGTACTTC.

As DNA, the CDR3 is TGTGCCAGCAGCTTAGTTTTGGGTTACGAGCAGTACTTC. Amino acid sequence: CASSLVLGYEQYF. The chain links TRBV11-3 to TRBJ2-7; D is ambiguous. The CDR3 loop spans 13 amino acids. V lost 1 base, J lost 4 bases, and 8 bases lay in between. CDR1 and CDR2 (germline): SGHNT, YENEEA.

The J gene is TRBJ2-3, the V gene TRBV5-6; tentatively, D is TRBD2 (5 bases). Per the germline V gene, CDR1 is SGHDT and CDR2 is YYEEEE. This CDR3 comprises 15 residues. Trimming left V 1 base short and J 5 bases short, with 14 bases between. Written as DNA, the CDR3 is TGTGCCAGCAGCTTGTTACGGGATCTAGAAGATACGCAGTATTTT. Translating it yields CASSLLRDLEDTQYF.

The CDR3 region has the DNA TGCAGCGTTGATGCAGGGAACGGCTACACCTTC. Translating gives CSVDAGNGYTF. V is TRBV29-1 and J is TRBJ1-2, with a weak D call TRBD1 (5 bases). With 3 bases removed from V and 8 bases from J, the gap between germline ends came to 10 bases. Looked up from germline, CDR1 is SQVTM and CDR2 is ANQGSEA. This CDR3 is 11 amino acids long.

This chain connects TRBV5-5 to TRBJ2-7, with TRBD1 matching 7 bases. The junction had 10 bases not matched to a gene; V was cut back by 3 bases and J by 7 bases. Germline CDR1 SGHKS, CDR2 YYEKEE (reference sequence). CDR3 length: 14 amino acids. CDR3 sequence: CASSSSGTAIEQYF. DNA of the CDR3: TGTGCCAGCAGCTCTTCCGGGACAGCTATTGAGCAGTACTTC.

The chain recombines TRBV7-6 with TRBJ2-7, with 8 bases fitting TRBD2. Germline V gene data show CDR1 as SGHVS and CDR2 as FNYEAQ. This CDR3 has 14 residues. J lost 4 bases, V lost 1 base, and 3 bases had no gene match. CDR3 DNA sequence: TGTGCCAGCAGCTTAGATAGCGGGACGTACGAGCAGTACTTC. Its translation is CASSLDSGTYEQYF.

V is TRBV2 and J is TRBJ2-5; 8 nucleotides agree with TRBD2. Looked up from germline, CDR1 is SNHLY and CDR2 is FYNNEI. V shed 7 bases, J shed 2 bases, and the junction held 6 bases outside the gene matches. This CDR3 has 14 residues. The CDR3 protein is CASTVAGPQETQYF. In DNA form, the CDR3 reads TGTGCCAGCACGGTAGCGGGACCGCAAGAGACCCAGTACTTC.

This clone has only a few counts. The chain uses TRBV5-6 and TRBJ2-1; 7 bases match TRBD2. J lost 2 bases, V lost 5 bases, and 10 bases had no gene match. CDR1 and CDR2 (germline): SGHDT, YYEEEE. This CDR3 is 16 amino acids long. The CDR3 bases are TGTGCCAGCAGATCGGAGGGAGGGCTAGCCTACAATGAGCAGTTCTTC. Translation gives CASRSEGGLAYNEQFF.

In its sample, this clone was seen once. The rearrangement uses TRBV30 and TRBJ2-3; TRBD2 matches at 9 bases. The CDR3 sequence is 15 residues long. Germline-derived CDR1 and CDR2 are GTSNPN and SVGIG (reference sequence). J gave up 4 bases and V 1 base, and 6 bases lay outside the gene matches. CDR3 loop: CAWSELAGVADTQYF. The CDR3 nucleotides read TGTGCCTGGAGTGAATTAGCGGGAGTTGCAGATACGCAGTATTTT.

The gene calls are TRBV9 and TRBJ2-3; a weak D match, TRBD2 (6 bases). The CDR3 has 13 residues. The germline V gene encodes CDR1 SGDLS and CDR2 YYNGEE. Trimming took 4 bases from V and 4 from J, leaving 10 bases between them. The CDR3 nucleotides read TGTGCCAGCAGCCGCGGAGGGGCAGATACGCAGTATTTT. Residues: CASSRGGADTQYF.

This chain uses TRBV6-6 with TRBJ2-7; 8 positions agree with TRBD2. CDR3 length equals 16 residues. V shed 2 bases and J 2 bases; nucleotides not matched to a gene: 8. CDR1 and CDR2 (germline): MNHNY, SVGAGI (reference sequence). The CDR3 sequence is CASSYATLAGTYEQYF. CDR3 in DNA: TGTGCCAGCAGTTACGCCACCTTAGCGGGAACCTACGAGCAGTACTTC.